These 22 T cell receptor beta chains originate from one sample sequenced in a study of blood T cell repertoires in COVID-19. The protocol was immunoSEQ multiplex PCR, while the TCRdb copy is restricted to in-frame clones and leaves out a portion. There are around 110,000 clones in the sample; roughly 90% occur only once, and 4.5% to 6% lies in the top ten. The sample comprised peripheral blood. The receptors here all came from a man in his forties with active or convalescent COVID-19.

This clone was recorded once. The chain employs TRBV6-6 and TRBJ2-2, with D perhaps matching TRBD2 (5 bases). Between the trimmed V and J ends, which lost 0 bases and 4 bases, there was a span of 9 bases. This CDR3 comprises 15 residues. From germline, CDR1 is MNHNY and CDR2 SVGAGI (reference sequence). The chain's CDR3 is CASSYSPRGTGELFF. Here the CDR3 DNA reads TGTGCCAGCAGTTACTCCCCTCGGGGCACCGGGGAGCTGTTTTTT.

The count of this clone is one. The chain uses TRBV7-3 and TRBJ2-7; the match to TRBD2 covers 12 bases. CDR3 size: 16 residues. Germline V gene sequence: CDR1 SGHTA, CDR2 FQGTGA. Losses at the gene ends were 2 bases for V and 3 bases for J; bases not matched to a gene: 5. Written as DNA, the CDR3 is TGTGCCAGCAGCTTACTAGGGACTAGCGGGCGCTACGAGCAGTACTTC. This translates into CASSLLGTSGRYEQYF.

The J gene is TRBJ1-1, the V gene TRBV29-1; D may be TRBD1 (5 bases). The CDR3 loop spans 12 amino acids. Germline V gene sequence: CDR1 SQVTM, CDR2 ANQGSEA. Trimming removed 7 bases at V and 4 bases at J, with 13 bases between. CDR3 DNA: TGCAGCGGGAAAATGGGGGGCACTGAAGCTTTCTTT. Amino acids: CSGKMGGTEAFF.

The V and J genes are TRBV18 and TRBJ2-2; 9 nucleotides match TRBD1. Germline CDR1 and CDR2: KGHSH and LQKENI. The CDR3 has 20 amino acids. V trimming: 3 bases; J trimming: 6 bases; junction bases outside the gene matches: 20. CDR3 sequence reads: CASSPVPGQGSGGKAGELFF. The CDR3 nucleotides are TGTGCCAGCTCACCGGTCCCGGGACAGGGAAGCGGAGGGAAGGCCGGGGAGCTGTTTTTT.

The rearrangement joins TRBV19 to TRBJ2-2; 11 bases are a match to TRBD2. The CDR3 extends over 18 amino acids. Germline CDR1 reads LNHDA; CDR2 reads SQIVND (reference sequence). With V trimmed by 3 bases and J by 4 bases, 10 bases remained unmatched. The CDR3 loop reads CASSIRISGRAGTGELFF. The CDR3 bases are TGTGCCAGTAGTATCAGGATTAGCGGGAGGGCTGGCACCGGGGAGCTGTTTTTT. The whole variable domain, remainder taken from reference TRBV19 and TRBJ2-2, is DGGITQSPKYLFRKEGQNVTLSCEQNLNHDAMYWYRQDPGQGLRLIYYSQIVNDFQKGDIAEGYSVSREKKESFPLTVTSAQKNPTAFYLCASSIRISGRAGTGELFFGEGSRLTVL.

On this clone: The DNA is left out, because the CDR3 cannot be placed on it with certainty; the CDR3 is given as TCRdb lists it. The chain carries TRBV27 and TRBJ2-2; TRBD1 is taken as the D call from the table, unchecked against the DNA. The CDR3 extends over 16 residues, inclusive of both ends. CDR1 and CDR2 from the germline V gene are MNHEY and SMNVEV (reference sequence). The CDR3 spells CASRIGTGRRAGELFF.

The chain uses TRBV28 and TRBJ1-1; weak D call: TRBD1 (6 bases). The CDR3 is made up of 17 amino acids. CDR1 and CDR2 from the germline V gene are MDHEN and SYDVKM. V dropped 6 bases and J dropped 0 bases, with 20 bases sitting between them. The CDR3 DNA sequence: TGTGCCAGCAGAGACTCCGGCGTGACAGGCATGAACACTGAAGCTTTCTTT. Protein: CASRDSGVTGMNTEAFF. The full variable domain, rest sourced from reference TRBV28 and TRBJ1-1, is DVKVTQSSRYLVKRTGEKVFLECVQDMDHENMFWYRQDPGLGLRLIYFSYDVKMKEKGDIPEGYSVSREKKERFSLILESASTNQTSMYLCASRDSGVTGMNTEAFFGQGTRLTVV.

The chain employs TRBV12-3 or TRBV12-4 and TRBJ1-1; no definite D call. V lost 3 bases and J lost 7, with 9 bases in between. The CDR3 runs 12 residues. CDR3 amino acids: CASSFWELEAFF. In DNA, the CDR3 is TGTGCCAGCAGTTTCTGGGAGCTTGAAGCTTTCTTT.

The chain joins TRBV7-2 to TRBJ2-2, with 7 bases matching TRBD2. V lost 4 bases and J lost 9; bases outside the gene matches: 5. Germline V gene data show CDR1 as SGHTA and CDR2 as FQGNSA. This CDR3 contains 13 residues. The CDR3, as DNA: TGTGCCAGCAGCTCCAGACTAGCCCGGGAGCTGTTTTTT. The encoded protein is CASSSRLARELFF.

This rearrangement joins TRBV13 to TRBJ2-3, with 13 bases fitting TRBD2. Germline V CDR1 and CDR2: PRHDT, FYEKMQ (reference sequence). V lost 1 base and J lost 5; bases outside the gene matches: 3. This CDR3 spans 16 amino acids. Here the CDR3 reads CASSLATSGRLDTQYF. The DNA for the CDR3 is TGTGCCAGCAGCTTAGCGACTAGCGGGAGGCTAGATACGCAGTATTTT.

The chain uses TRBV4-1 and TRBJ1-2; 7 bases align to TRBD1. The ends lost 3 bases at V and 7 bases at J; junction bases unmatched: 11. CDR3 size: 15 residues. The germline V gene encodes CDR1 MGHRA and CDR2 YSYEKL. The CDR3 DNA reads TGCGCCAGCAGCCAGTTAAGACAGGGAAAGAGTGGCTACACCTTC. Translating gives CASSQLRQGKSGYTF.

The chain employs TRBV27 and TRBJ2-2; 9 nucleotides agree with TRBD1. The V gene's germline CDR1 is MNHEY and CDR2 SMNVEV (reference sequence). The length of the CDR3 is 13 residues. V lost 10 bases to trimming and J lost 5 bases; unmatched junction nucleotides: 5. This CDR3 reads CATRQGGTGELFF. CDR3 bases: TGTGCCACCAGACAGGGGGGGACCGGGGAGCTGTTTTTT.

The chain uses TRBV27 and TRBJ2-7; TRBD2 agrees at 11 bases. The CDR3 is made up of 15 amino acids. With V trimmed by 6 bases and J by 5 bases, 9 bases remained unmatched. Germline values: CDR1 MNHEY, CDR2 SMNVEV (reference sequence). As DNA, the CDR3 is TGTGCCAGCAGGGGGATAGCGGGAGGGTATAACGAGCAGTACTTC. Translated, it gives CASRGIAGGYNEQYF.

V usage is TRBV12-5 and J usage is TRBJ2-2, with 12 bases fitting TRBD1. Trimming took 8 bases from V and 5 from J; bases not matched to a gene: 15. Germline V gene lookup returns CDR1 LGHNT and CDR2 FRNRAP. CDR3 length equals 18 residues. The DNA of the CDR3 is TGTGCTAGTCAACTGAATCCGGGACAGGGGGCGGGTACCGGGGAGCTGTTTTTT. Protein sequence: CASQLNPGQGAGTGELFF.

The chain has TRBV19 and TRBJ1-6, with TRBD1 as a possible D gene (5 bases). This CDR3 comprises 15 residues. Germline CDR1 is LNHDA and CDR2 is SQIVND (reference sequence). The germline V and J ends were trimmed by 1 base and 7 bases, with 11 bases remaining between them. The CDR3 sequence is CASSIGGTANSPLHF. CDR3 nucleotides: TGTGCCAGTAGTATAGGGGGCACCGCAAATTCACCCCTCCACTTT.

This chain links TRBV4-3 with TRBJ1-2; tentatively, D is TRBD1 (5 bases). CDR1 is LGHNA, CDR2 YSLEER, per germline. V lost 0 bases and J lost 2, with 10 bases in between. CDR3 length equals 15 residues. CDR3 protein: CASSQDGSGNYGYTF. The CDR3 DNA reads as TGCGCCAGCAGCCAAGATGGTTCAGGGAACTATGGCTACACCTTC.

The V gene is TRBV4-1, the J gene TRBJ1-5; TRBD1 might be the D (5 bases). CDR3 length: 14 residues. From germline, CDR1 is MGHRA and CDR2 YSYEKL. V lost 3 bases, J lost 7 bases, and 13 bases lay in between. CDR3 in DNA: TGCGCCAGCAGCCACCAGGGAAATCACCAGCCCCAGCATTTT. Residues: CASSHQGNHQPQHF.

J is TRBJ1-1 and V is TRBV5-8; D gene uncertain. In germline, CDR1 is SGHTS, CDR2 YDEGEE. Deletions cut 7 bases from V and 1 base from J, with 11 bases between. The CDR3 is 13 residues long. This chain's CDR3 is CASRSQRNTEAFF. The CDR3 coding sequence is TGTGCCAGCCGCTCACAGAGGAACACTGAAGCTTTCTTT.

The chain recombines TRBV9 with TRBJ2-2, with 9 positions matching TRBD2. The CDR3 sequence is 15 residues long. From germline, CDR1 is SGDLS and CDR2 YYNGEE. V shed 4 bases and J 6 bases; nucleotides not matched to a gene: 7. CDR3 amino acids: CASSQSGRKAGELFF. The CDR3 DNA sequence: TGTGCCAGCAGCCAGAGCGGGAGGAAGGCCGGGGAGCTGTTTTTT.

DNA of the CDR3: TGTGCCACCAGCAGAGCGTTCGGGAACACTGAAGCTTTCTTT. It encodes CATSRAFGNTEAFF. The chain couples TRBV15 to TRBJ1-1; D is unclear. V lost 1 base, J lost 1 base, and 7 bases lay in between. The CDR3 runs to 14 residues. Germline assignment: CDR1 LNHNV and CDR2 YYDKDF (reference sequence). The complete variable domain, with remaining parts taken from reference TRBV15 and TRBJ1-1, reads DAMVIQNPRYQVTQFGKPVTLSCSQTLNHNVMYWYQQKSSQAPKLLFHYYDKDFNNEADTPDNFQSRRPNTSFCFLDIRSPGLGDTAMYLCATSRAFGNTEAFFGQGTRLTVV.

The chain links TRBV7-9 to TRBJ2-7, with 8 bases identical to TRBD1. Germline CDR1 reads SEHNR; CDR2 reads FQNEAQ (reference sequence). Trimming removed 5 bases from V and 5 bases from J; junction bases left unmatched: 5. The length of the CDR3 is 13 residues. CDR3 residues: CASSQGANHEQYF. The CDR3 DNA sequence: TGTGCCAGCAGCCAGGGGGCGAACCACGAGCAGTACTTC.

The chain carries TRBV5-1 and TRBJ2-5; TRBD2 matches at 10 bases. Germline V gives CDR1 SGHRS, CDR2 YFSETQ. The V and J ends lost 5 bases and 4 bases, in that order; junction bases with no gene match: 8. The CDR3 is made up of 15 amino acids. For the CDR3, the DNA is TGCGCCAGCAGACCAGCGGGAGGGCCGGGAGAGACCCAGTACTTC. It yields the protein CASRPAGGPGETQYF.